This T cell receptor beta chain was sequenced in a study of T cells in Graves' hyperthyroidism and ophthalmopathy. There are 12 residues in the CDR3. The germline V gene has CDR1 MNHNS and CDR2 SASEGT. Between the trimmed V and J ends, which lost 11 bases and 1 base, there was a span of 11 bases. TCR beta CDR3 region amplification was performed from RNA transcripts. During a first-round RT-PCR of the TCR CDR3, the HTBI primer set was used. TCRdb processed the multiplex PCR reads anew with MiXCR; each CDR3 protein has one entry. Seen here are fewer than 350,000 distinct CDR3 sequences, nearly 15% observed once, and the top ten hold roughly 31%. Uncontrolled infection, other autoimmune disease, pregnancy or lactation disqualified patients from enrolment. In its sample, this clonotype was seen many times.

The chain carries TRBV6-1 and TRBJ2-5; TRBD2 might be the D (5 bases). Sequencing was done on a sample of blood. The clonotype comes from a woman aged 45-59 years with Graves' hyperthyroidism that later progressed to Graves' ophthalmopathy. This CDR3 reads CAAGLFQETQYF. In DNA form, the CDR3 reads TGTGCCGCCGGACTGTTCCAAGAGACCCAGTACTTC.